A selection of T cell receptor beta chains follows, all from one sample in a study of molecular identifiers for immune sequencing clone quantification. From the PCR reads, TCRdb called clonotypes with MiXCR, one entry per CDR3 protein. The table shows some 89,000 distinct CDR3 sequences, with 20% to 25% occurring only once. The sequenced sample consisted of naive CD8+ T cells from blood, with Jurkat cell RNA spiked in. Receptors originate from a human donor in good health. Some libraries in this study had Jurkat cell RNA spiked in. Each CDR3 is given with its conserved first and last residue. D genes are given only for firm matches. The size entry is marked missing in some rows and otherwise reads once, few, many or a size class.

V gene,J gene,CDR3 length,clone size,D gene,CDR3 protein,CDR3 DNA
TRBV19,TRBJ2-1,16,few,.,CASSTHRGPAYNEQFF,TGTGCCAGTAGTACGCATCGGGGGCCGGCTTACAATGAGCAGTTCTTC
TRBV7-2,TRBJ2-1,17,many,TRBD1,CASSLAPPGQGLNEQFF,TGTGCCAGCAGCTTAGCCCCACCGGGACAGGGACTCAATGAGCAGTTCTTC
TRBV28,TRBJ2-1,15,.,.,CASSFLTGPYNEQFF,TGTGCCAGCAGTTTCCTAACGGGGCCATACAATGAGCAGTTCTTC
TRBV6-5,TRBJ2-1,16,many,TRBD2,CASSYGVRGVNNEQFF,TGTGCCAGCAGTTACGGTGTGCGGGGGGTAAACAATGAGCAGTTCTTC
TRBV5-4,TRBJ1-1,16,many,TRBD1,CASRARDRGMNTEAFF,TGTGCCAGCAGGGCCCGGGACAGAGGCATGAACACTGAAGCTTTCTTT
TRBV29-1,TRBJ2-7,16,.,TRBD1,CSVEDVGTVDPYEQYF,TGCAGCGTTGAAGATGTCGGGACAGTGGACCCCTACGAGCAGTACTTC
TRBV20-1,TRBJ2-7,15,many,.,CSARSPGLVPYEQYF,TGCAGTGCCCGATCCCCGGGACTTGTTCCCTACGAGCAGTACTTC
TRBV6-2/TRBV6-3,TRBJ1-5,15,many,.,CASSFSWGSNQPQHF,TGTGCCAGCAGTTTTTCCTGGGGAAGCAATCAGCCCCAGCATTTT
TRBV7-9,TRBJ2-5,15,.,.,CASSPVTRMAETQYF,TGTGCCAGCAGCCCAGTCACTAGAATGGCAGAGACCCAGTACTTC
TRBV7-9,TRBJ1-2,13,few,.,CASSSTDNYGYTF,TGTGCCAGCAGCTCGACAGATAACTATGGCTACACCTTC
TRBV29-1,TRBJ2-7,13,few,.,CSIEDLDSYEQYF,TGCAGCATTGAAGATTTGGACAGCTACGAGCAGTACTTC
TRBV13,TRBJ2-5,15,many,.,CASRIGTSFEETQYF,TGTGCCAGCAGGATCGGGACAAGCTTTGAAGAGACCCAGTACTTC
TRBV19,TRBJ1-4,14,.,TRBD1,CASTDPGGGEKLFF,TGTGCCAGTACTGATCCAGGGGGCGGTGAAAAACTGTTTTTT
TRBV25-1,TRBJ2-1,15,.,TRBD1,CASSYQGASYNEQFF,TGTGCCAGCAGCTATCAGGGGGCTTCCTACAATGAGCAGTTCTTC
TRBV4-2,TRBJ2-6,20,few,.,CASSQEGLGFPYSGANVLTF,TGTGCCAGCAGCCAAGAGGGATTGGGGTTTCCCTACTCTGGGGCCAACGTCCTGACTTTC
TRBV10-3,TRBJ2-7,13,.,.,CAISSELAYEQYF,TGTGCCATCAGCTCAGAGCTAGCCTACGAGCAGTACTTC
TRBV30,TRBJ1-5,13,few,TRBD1,CAWNPPGGQPQHF,TGTGCCTGGAATCCCCCAGGGGGTCAGCCCCAGCATTTT
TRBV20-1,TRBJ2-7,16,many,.,CSARIAERISSYEQYF,TGCAGTGCTAGAATAGCGGAGCGAATAAGCTCCTACGAGCAGTACTTC
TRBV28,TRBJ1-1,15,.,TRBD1,CASSDGTGVNTEAFF,TGTGCCAGCAGCGACGGGACAGGGGTGAACACTGAAGCTTTCTTT
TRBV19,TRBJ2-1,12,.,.,CASRIAGAEQFF,TGTGCCAGTAGGATAGCCGGCGCTGAGCAGTTCTTC
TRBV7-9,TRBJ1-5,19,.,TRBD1,CASSLVSGTGVYGNQPQHF,TGTGCCAGCAGCTTAGTCTCGGGGACAGGCGTATATGGCAATCAGCCCCAGCATTTT
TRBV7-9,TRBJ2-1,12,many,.,CASSLVSGEQFF,TGTGCCAGCAGCTTAGTCTCAGGGGAGCAGTTCTTC
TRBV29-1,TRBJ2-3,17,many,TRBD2,CSVEDLRGTSGEDTQYF,TGCAGCGTTGAAGATCTTCGAGGGACTAGCGGGGAGGATACGCAGTATTTT
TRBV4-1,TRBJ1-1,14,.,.,CASSRQEARTEAFF,TGCGCCAGCAGCCGACAAGAAGCGCGCACTGAAGCTTTCTTT
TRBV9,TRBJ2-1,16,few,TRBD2,CASSVSRTSVYNEQFF,TGTGCCAGCAGCGTTAGCAGGACTAGCGTGTACAATGAGCAGTTCTTC
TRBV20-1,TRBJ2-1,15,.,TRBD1,CSARETGSFYNEQFF,TGCAGTGCTAGAGAGACAGGGAGTTTCTACAATGAGCAGTTCTTC